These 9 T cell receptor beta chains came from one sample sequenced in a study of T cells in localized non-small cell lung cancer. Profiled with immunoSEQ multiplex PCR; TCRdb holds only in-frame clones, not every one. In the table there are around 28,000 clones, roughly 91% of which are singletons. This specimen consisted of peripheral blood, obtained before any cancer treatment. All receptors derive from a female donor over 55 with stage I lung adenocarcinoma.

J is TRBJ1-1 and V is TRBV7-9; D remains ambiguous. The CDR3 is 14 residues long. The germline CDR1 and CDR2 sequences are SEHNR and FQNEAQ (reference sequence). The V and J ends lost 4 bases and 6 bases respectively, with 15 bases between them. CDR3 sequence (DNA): TGTGCCAGCAGCTGGTGGGATGGTGACGCTGAAGCTTTCTTT. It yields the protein CASSWWDGDAEAFF.

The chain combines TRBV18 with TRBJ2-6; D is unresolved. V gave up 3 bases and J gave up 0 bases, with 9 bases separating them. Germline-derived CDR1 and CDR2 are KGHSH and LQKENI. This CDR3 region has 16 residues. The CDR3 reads CASSPGGPSGANVLTF. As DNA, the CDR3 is TGTGCCAGCTCACCGGGCGGCCCCTCTGGGGCCAACGTCCTGACTTTC.

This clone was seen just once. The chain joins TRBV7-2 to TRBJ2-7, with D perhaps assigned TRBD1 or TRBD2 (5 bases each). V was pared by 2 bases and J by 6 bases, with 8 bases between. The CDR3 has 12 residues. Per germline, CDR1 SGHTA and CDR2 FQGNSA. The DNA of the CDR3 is TGTGCCAGCAGCTTATCAGGGAGCGAGCAGTACTTC. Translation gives CASSLSGSEQYF.

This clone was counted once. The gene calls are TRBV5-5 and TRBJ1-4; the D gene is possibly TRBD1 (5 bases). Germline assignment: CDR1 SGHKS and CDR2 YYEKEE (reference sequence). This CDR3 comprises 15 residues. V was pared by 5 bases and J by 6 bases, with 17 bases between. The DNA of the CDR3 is TGTGCCAGCAGTTCTGCCCTCGGGACCGATGAAAAACTGTTTTTT. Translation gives CASSSALGTDEKLFF.

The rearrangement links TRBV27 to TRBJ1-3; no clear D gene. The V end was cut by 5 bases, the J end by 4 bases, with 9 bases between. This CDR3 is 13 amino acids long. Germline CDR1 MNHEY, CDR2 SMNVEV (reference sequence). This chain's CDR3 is CASSLERGNTIYF. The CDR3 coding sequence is TGTGCCAGCAGTCTGGAGAGGGGAAACACCATATATTTT.

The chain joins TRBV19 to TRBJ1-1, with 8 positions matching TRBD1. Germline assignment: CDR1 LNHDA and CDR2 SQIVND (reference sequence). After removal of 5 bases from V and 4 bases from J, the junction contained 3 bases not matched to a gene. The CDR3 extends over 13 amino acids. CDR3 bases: TGTGCCAGTAGTGTCACAGGGGGCACTGAAGCTTTCTTT. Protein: CASSVTGGTEAFF.

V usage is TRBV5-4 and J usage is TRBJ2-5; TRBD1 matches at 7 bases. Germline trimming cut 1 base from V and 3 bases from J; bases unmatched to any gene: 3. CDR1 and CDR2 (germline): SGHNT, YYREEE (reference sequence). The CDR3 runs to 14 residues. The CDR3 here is CASSLKGGEETQYF. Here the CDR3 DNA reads TGTGCCAGCAGCTTGAAAGGGGGCGAAGAGACCCAGTACTTC. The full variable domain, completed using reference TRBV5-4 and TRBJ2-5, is ETGVTQSPTHLIKTRGQQVTLRCSSQSGHNTVSWYQQALGQGPQFIFQYYREEENGRGNFPPRFSGLQFPNYSSELNVNALELDDSALYLCASSLKGGEETQYFGPGTRLLVL.

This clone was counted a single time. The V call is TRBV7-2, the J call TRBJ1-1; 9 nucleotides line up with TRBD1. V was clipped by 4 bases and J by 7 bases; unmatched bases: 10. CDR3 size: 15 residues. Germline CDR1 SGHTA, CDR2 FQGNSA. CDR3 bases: TGTGCCAGCAGCTCACTATCCGGGACAGGGAATGAAGCTTTCTTT. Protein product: CASSSLSGTGNEAFF.

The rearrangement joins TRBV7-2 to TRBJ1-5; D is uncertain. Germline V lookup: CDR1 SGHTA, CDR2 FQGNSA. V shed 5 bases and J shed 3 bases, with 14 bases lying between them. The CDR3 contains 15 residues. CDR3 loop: CASSRWTGNNQPQHF. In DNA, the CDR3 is TGTGCCAGCAGCCGTTGGACTGGAAACAATCAGCCCCAGCATTTT. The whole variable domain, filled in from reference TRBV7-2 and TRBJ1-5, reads GAGVSQSPSNKVTEKGKDVELRCDPISGHTALYWYRQSLGQGLEFLIYFQGNSAPDKSGLPSDRFSAERTGGSVSTLTIQRTQQEDSAVYLCASSRWTGNNQPQHFGDGTRLSIL.